These T cell receptor beta chains were read from a single sample in a study of monozygotic twins with inflammatory bowel disease. Reanalyzing the 5' RACE reads, TCRdb keeps one entry per CDR3 protein, without DNA. The sample has 300,000 to 350,000 distinct CDR3 sequences, and its top ten clones hold roughly 2%. The source material was blood. These receptors came from a human donor with ulcerative colitis or Crohn's disease, or a healthy co-twin of an affected twin (not recorded which). The CDR3 runs from the conserved cysteine through the conserved F or W.

v_call: TRBV27
j_call: TRBJ2-1
cdr3_aa: CASSLGYKRVNSYNEQFF

v_call: TRBV28
j_call: TRBJ1-6
cdr3_aa: CASSLSGANSPLHF

v_call: TRBV15
j_call: TRBJ2-3
cdr3_aa: CATARRGASTDTQYF

v_call: TRBV10-2
j_call: TRBJ2-7
cdr3_aa: CASRGFGEQYF

v_call: TRBV11-2
j_call: TRBJ2-4
cdr3_aa: CASSLEGYLAKNIQYF

v_call: TRBV10-3
j_call: TRBJ2-7
cdr3_aa: CAISERDKGGYEQYF

v_call: TRBV30
j_call: TRBJ1-2
cdr3_aa: CAWSQSGRGPFYGYTF

v_call: TRBV10-3
j_call: TRBJ1-2
cdr3_aa: CAISESRTGGDYGYTF

v_call: TRBV20-1
j_call: TRBJ2-5
cdr3_aa: CSVKERGALETQYF

v_call: TRBV2
j_call: TRBJ2-3
cdr3_aa: CASRPQGARRETQYF

v_call: TRBV7-8
j_call: TRBJ2-7
cdr3_aa: CASSLVDRGHEQYF

v_call: TRBV20-1
j_call: TRBJ2-2
cdr3_aa: CSASDPGRGLGGELFF

v_call: TRBV3-1
j_call: TRBJ2-7
cdr3_aa: CASSQWILDSEQYF

v_call: TRBV5-1
j_call: TRBJ2-1
cdr3_aa: CASSFRVSSYNEQFF

v_call: TRBV4-2
j_call: TRBJ2-4
cdr3_aa: CASSQFWTGENIQYF

v_call: TRBV12-3/TRBV12-4
j_call: TRBJ1-3
cdr3_aa: CASSLAANTIYF

v_call: TRBV7-2
j_call: TRBJ2-7
cdr3_aa: CASSWTGSSSYEQYF

v_call: TRBV5-1
j_call: TRBJ2-1
cdr3_aa: CASSRLGLAGANNEQFF

v_call: TRBV20-1
j_call: TRBJ1-1
cdr3_aa: CSAREAAWTEAFF

v_call: TRBV5-1
j_call: TRBJ2-5
cdr3_aa: CASSLGLAGVRIQETQYF

v_call: TRBV7-9
j_call: TRBJ2-1
cdr3_aa: CASSSGTSDYNEQFF

v_call: TRBV30
j_call: TRBJ2-3
cdr3_aa: CAWSVLQGEGDTQYF

v_call: TRBV29-1
j_call: TRBJ2-5
cdr3_aa: CSVSQGVGETQYF

v_call: TRBV12-3/TRBV12-4
j_call: TRBJ1-6
cdr3_aa: CASSGGNSPLHF

v_call: TRBV20-1
j_call: TRBJ2-1
cdr3_aa: CSARGLLSSYNEQFF

v_call: TRBV12-3/TRBV12-4
j_call: TRBJ2-7
cdr3_aa: CASSPIQAGEQYF

v_call: TRBV5-1
j_call: TRBJ1-5
cdr3_aa: CASSLGMTGSGNQPQHF

v_call: TRBV27
j_call: TRBJ2-1
cdr3_aa: CASFAGATYNEQFF

v_call: TRBV28
j_call: TRBJ1-5
cdr3_aa: CASSPGQSFQPQHF

v_call: TRBV5-1
j_call: TRBJ2-7
cdr3_aa: CASKAGAGSSYEQYF

v_call: TRBV20-1
j_call: TRBJ1-1
cdr3_aa: CSAPLHTEAFF

v_call: TRBV7-2
j_call: TRBJ2-6
cdr3_aa: CASTQPSSGANVLTF

v_call: TRBV27
j_call: TRBJ1-6
cdr3_aa: CASSLSSNSPLHF

v_call: TRBV7-9
j_call: TRBJ1-1
cdr3_aa: CASSFKGDLNTEAFF

v_call: TRBV5-4
j_call: TRBJ2-5
cdr3_aa: CASSSASSGSSQETQYF

v_call: TRBV27
j_call: TRBJ2-5
cdr3_aa: CASSRIGRTGETQYF

v_call: TRBV12-3/TRBV12-4
j_call: TRBJ2-2
cdr3_aa: CASSLGGRGQKDGELFF

v_call: TRBV24-1
j_call: TRBJ2-2
cdr3_aa: CATSDISGGDTGELFF

v_call: TRBV27
j_call: TRBJ2-4
cdr3_aa: CASSLGTTKNIQYF

v_call: TRBV6-2/TRBV6-3
j_call: TRBJ1-1
cdr3_aa: CASGTNRGQNTEAFF

v_call: TRBV27
j_call: TRBJ1-6
cdr3_aa: CASSAFSGTGGNSPLHF

v_call: TRBV28
j_call: TRBJ1-2
cdr3_aa: CASRSGGDGYTF

v_call: TRBV20-1
j_call: TRBJ1-4
cdr3_aa: CSARGITNEKLFF

v_call: TRBV6-2/TRBV6-3
j_call: TRBJ1-5
cdr3_aa: CASSLTGTAFPAQHF

v_call: TRBV6-1
j_call: TRBJ1-1
cdr3_aa: CASRGPGGNTEAFF

v_call: TRBV7-9
j_call: TRBJ1-5
cdr3_aa: CASSTKGGNQPQHF

v_call: TRBV12-3/TRBV12-4
j_call: TRBJ1-2
cdr3_aa: CASTKDGRGYTF

v_call: TRBV19
j_call: TRBJ1-5
cdr3_aa: CASSIEADNQPQHF

v_call: TRBV20-1
j_call: TRBJ2-1
cdr3_aa: CSAREGGATYNEQFF

v_call: TRBV18
j_call: TRBJ2-7
cdr3_aa: CASSPVGGDSYEQYF

v_call: TRBV28
j_call: TRBJ2-5
cdr3_aa: CASSLWGRETQYF